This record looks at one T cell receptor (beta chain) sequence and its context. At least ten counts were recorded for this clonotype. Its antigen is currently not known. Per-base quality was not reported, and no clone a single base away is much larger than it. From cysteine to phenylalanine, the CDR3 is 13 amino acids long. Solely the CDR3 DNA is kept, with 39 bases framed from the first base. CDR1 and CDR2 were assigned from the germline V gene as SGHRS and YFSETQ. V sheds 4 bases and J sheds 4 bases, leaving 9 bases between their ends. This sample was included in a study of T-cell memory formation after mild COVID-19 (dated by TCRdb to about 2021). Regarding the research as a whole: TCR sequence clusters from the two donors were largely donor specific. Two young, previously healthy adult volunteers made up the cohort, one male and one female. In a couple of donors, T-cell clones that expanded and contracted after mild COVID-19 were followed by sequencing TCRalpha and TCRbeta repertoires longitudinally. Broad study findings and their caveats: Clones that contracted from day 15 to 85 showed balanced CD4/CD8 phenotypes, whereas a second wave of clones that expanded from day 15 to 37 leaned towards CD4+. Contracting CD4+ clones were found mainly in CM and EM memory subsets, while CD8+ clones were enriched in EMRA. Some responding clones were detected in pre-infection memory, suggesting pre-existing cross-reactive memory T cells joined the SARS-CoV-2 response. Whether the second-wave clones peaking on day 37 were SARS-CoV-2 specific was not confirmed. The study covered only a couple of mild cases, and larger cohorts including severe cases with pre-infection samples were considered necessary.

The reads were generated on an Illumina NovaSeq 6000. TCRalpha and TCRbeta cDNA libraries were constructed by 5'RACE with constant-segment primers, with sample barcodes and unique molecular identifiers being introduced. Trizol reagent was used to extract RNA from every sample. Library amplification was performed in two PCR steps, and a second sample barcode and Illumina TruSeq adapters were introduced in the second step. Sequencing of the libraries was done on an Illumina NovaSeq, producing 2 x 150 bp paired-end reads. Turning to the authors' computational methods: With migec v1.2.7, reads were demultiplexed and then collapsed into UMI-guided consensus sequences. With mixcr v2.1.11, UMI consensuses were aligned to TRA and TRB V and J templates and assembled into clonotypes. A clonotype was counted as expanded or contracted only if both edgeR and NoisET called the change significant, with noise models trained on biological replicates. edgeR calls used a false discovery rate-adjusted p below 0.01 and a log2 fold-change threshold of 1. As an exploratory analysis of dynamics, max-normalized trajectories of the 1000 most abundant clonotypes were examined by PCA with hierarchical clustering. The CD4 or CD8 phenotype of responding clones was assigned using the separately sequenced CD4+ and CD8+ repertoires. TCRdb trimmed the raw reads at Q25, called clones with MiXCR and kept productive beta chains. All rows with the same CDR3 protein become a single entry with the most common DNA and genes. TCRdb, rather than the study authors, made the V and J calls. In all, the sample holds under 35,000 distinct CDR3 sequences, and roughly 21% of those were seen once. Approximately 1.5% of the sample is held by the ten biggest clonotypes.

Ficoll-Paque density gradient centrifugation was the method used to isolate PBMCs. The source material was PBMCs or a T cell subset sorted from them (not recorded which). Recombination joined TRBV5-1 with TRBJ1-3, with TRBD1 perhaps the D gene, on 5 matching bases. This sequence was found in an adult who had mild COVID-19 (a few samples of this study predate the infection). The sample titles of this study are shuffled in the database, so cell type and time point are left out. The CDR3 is CASSTDRGNTIYF. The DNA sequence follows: TGCGCCAGCAGCACAGACAGAGGAAACACCATATATTTT.